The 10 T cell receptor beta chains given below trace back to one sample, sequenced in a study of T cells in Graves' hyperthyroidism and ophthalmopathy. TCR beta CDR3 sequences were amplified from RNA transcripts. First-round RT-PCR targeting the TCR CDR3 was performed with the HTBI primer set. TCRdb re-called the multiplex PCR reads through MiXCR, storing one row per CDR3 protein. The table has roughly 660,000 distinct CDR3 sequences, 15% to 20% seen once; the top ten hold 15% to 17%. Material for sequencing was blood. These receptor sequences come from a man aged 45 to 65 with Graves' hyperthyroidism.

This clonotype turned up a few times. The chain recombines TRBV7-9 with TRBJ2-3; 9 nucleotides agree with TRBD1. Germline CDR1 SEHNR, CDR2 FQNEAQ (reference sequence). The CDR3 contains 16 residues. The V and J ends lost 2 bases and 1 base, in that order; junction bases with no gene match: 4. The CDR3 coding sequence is TGTGCCAGCAGCTTAAGGACAGGGGAGGGCACAGATACGCAGTATTTT. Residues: CASSLRTGEGTDTQYF.

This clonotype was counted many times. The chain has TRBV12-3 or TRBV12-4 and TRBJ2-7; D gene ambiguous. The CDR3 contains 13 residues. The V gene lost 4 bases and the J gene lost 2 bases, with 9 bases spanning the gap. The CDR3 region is CASSSDGTYEQYF. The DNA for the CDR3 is TGTGCCAGCAGTTCTGACGGAACCTACGAGCAGTACTTC.

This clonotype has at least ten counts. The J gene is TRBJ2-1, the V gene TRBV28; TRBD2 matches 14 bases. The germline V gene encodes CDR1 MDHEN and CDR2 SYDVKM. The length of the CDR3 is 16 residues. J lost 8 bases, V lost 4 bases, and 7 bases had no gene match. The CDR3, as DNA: TGTGCCAGCAGTTCGGGACTAGCGGGAGTTAGGGATGAGCAGTTCTTC. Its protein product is CASSSGLAGVRDEQFF.

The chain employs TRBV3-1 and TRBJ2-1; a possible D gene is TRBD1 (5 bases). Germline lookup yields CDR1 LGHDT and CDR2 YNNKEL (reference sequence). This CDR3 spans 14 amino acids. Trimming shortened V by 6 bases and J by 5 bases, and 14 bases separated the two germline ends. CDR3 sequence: CASSTDTSHNEQFF. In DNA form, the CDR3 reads TGTGCCAGCAGTACGGACACCAGTCACAATGAGCAGTTCTTC.

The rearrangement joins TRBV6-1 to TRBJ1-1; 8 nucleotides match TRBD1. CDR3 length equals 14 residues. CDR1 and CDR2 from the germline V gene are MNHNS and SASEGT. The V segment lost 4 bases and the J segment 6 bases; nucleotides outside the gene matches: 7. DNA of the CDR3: TGTGCCAGCAGTGGGGGACAGGATCGCGCTGAAGCTTTCTTT. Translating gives CASSGGQDRAEAFF.

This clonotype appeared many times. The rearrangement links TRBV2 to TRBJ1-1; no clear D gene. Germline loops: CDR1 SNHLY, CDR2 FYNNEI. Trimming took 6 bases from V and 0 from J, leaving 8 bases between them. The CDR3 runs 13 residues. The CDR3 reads CASSPTLNTEAFF. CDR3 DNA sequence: TGTGCCAGCAGCCCCACCTTGAACACTGAAGCTTTCTTT.

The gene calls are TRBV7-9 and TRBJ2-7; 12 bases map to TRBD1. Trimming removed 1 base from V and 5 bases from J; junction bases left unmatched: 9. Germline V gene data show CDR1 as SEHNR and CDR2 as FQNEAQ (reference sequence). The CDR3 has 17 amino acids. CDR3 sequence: CASSLDYKGQGADEQYF. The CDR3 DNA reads TGTGCCAGCAGCTTAGATTATAAGGGACAGGGGGCGGACGAGCAGTACTTC.

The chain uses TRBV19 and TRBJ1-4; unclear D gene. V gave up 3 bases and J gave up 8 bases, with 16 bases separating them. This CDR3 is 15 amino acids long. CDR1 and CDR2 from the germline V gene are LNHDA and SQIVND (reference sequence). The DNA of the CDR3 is TGTGCCAGTAGTATTGCGGCCTGGTTCCGGGAAAAACTGTTTTTT. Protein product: CASSIAAWFREKLFF. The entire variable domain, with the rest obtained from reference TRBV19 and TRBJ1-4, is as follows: DGGITQSPKYLFRKEGQNVTLSCEQNLNHDAMYWYRQDPGQGLRLIYYSQIVNDFQKGDIAEGYSVSREKKESFPLTVTSAQKNPTAFYLCASSIAAWFREKLFFGSGTQLSVL.

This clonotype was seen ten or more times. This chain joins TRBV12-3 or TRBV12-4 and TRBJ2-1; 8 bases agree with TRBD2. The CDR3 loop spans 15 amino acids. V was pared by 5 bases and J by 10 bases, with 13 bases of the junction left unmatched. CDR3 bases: TGTGCCAGCAGTCAGGGGACTAGTACGGGGCGGGAGCAGTTCTTC. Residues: CASSQGTSTGREQFF.

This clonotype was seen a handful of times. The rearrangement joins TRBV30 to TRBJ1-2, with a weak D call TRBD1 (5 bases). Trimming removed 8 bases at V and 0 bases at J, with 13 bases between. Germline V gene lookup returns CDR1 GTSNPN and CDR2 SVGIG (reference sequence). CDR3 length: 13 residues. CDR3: CATRDSANYGYTF. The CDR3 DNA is TGTGCCACCCGGGACTCAGCTAACTATGGCTACACCTTC.